Shown below are 19 T cell receptor beta chains from a single sample sequenced in a study of CD8+CD57+ T cells in acquired aplastic anemia. Genomic DNA served as template for TCR beta VDJ and CDR3 profiling. TCRdb recomputed calls from the reads with MiXCR, one row per CDR3 protein. The sample lists about 420,000 distinct CDR3 sequences; just under 70% were seen once. Specimen: sorted CD4+, CD8+, or CD8+CD57+ T cells (not recorded which) from PBMCs. The receptors come from a human donor in good health, serving as a control.

CDR3 protein: CASSLARGGQETQHF. In DNA, the CDR3 is TGTGCCAGCAGCTTAGCCAGGGGAGGGCAAGAGACCCAGCATTTT. This chain joins TRBV11-3 and TRBJ1-5; maybe TRBD1 (6 bases). Germline V gene lookup returns CDR1 SGHNT and CDR2 YENEEA. This CDR3 is 15 amino acids long. The V end was cut by 1 base, the J end by 11 bases, with 18 bases between.

The chain employs TRBV7-8 and TRBJ1-2; D is possibly TRBD1 (5 bases). Trimming left V 4 bases short and J 7 bases short, with 19 bases between. The CDR3 runs 15 residues. Germline CDR1 SGHVS, CDR2 FQNEAQ. This CDR3 is CASSSGQSRDLGYTF. The CDR3 nucleotides are TGTGCCAGCAGCTCAGGGCAGAGTCGAGACCTTGGCTACACCTTC. The entire variable domain, with the rest obtained from reference TRBV7-8 and TRBJ1-2, is as follows: GAGVSQSPRYKVAKRGQDVALRCDPISGHVSLFWYQQALGQGPEFLTYFQNEAQLDKSGLPSDRFFAERPEGSVSTLKIQRTQQEDSAVYLCASSSGQSRDLGYTFGSGTRLTVV.

Notes on this clonotype: Germline is not matched at one junction end, which may reflect a read error. The chain employs TRBV5-5 and TRBJ1-4; no definite D call. Per germline, CDR1 SGHKS and CDR2 YYEKEE (reference sequence). The CDR3 is made up of 14 amino acids. The CDR3 DNA is TGCGCCAGCAGCTTGGCTCCCGCGGGTGAAAAACTGTTTTTT. Residues: CASSLAPAGEKLFF.

The CDR3 DNA reads as TGTGCCAGCAGGGTGAGGCAGTGGAGGAACACTGAAGCTTTCTTT. It codes for CASRVRQWRNTEAFF. This chain connects TRBV5-6 to TRBJ1-1; no firm D call. The CDR3 contains 15 residues. CDR1 and CDR2 (germline): SGHDT, YYEEEE. Trimming took off 5 bases at V and 1 base at J, with 15 bases between the two ends.

The gene calls are TRBV9 and TRBJ2-6; 8 nucleotides match TRBD2. This CDR3 has 18 amino acids. From germline, CDR1 is SGDLS and CDR2 YYNGEE. Trimming cost V 2 bases and J 8 bases; bases outside gene matches: 15. DNA for the CDR3: TGTGCCAGCAGCGTGTCGGGACTAGTCTACGAGCAGTCCAACGTCCTGACTTTC. Protein sequence: CASSVSGLVYEQSNVLTF.

The chain couples TRBV10-3 to TRBJ2-7, with TRBD2 as a possible D gene (6 bases). The last part of the DNA fits TRBJ2-1 better; the J call may be wrong. CDR3 length: 14 amino acids. The germline V gene has CDR1 ENHRY and CDR2 SYGVKD. CDR3 sequence (DNA): TGTGCCATCAGTGCGGGGGACGTTCGCAATGAGCAGTTCTTC. Protein sequence: CAISAGDVRNEQFF.

In nucleotides, the CDR3 is TGTGCCAGCCGCGGCGGGGGGCTGAAGACCCAGTACTTC. Amino acid sequence: CASRGGGLKTQYF. This chain connects TRBV6-1 to TRBJ2-5; 8 bases are a match to TRBD2. V gave up 8 bases and J gave up 6 bases; unmatched junction bases: 8. Germline V CDR1 and CDR2: MNHNS, SASEGT. There are 13 residues in the CDR3.

The V gene is TRBV7-2, the J gene TRBJ1-1; no reliable D call. The CDR3 loop spans 15 amino acids. Germline V lookup: CDR1 SGHTA, CDR2 FQGNSA. V lost 5 bases, J lost 14 bases, and 27 bases lay in between. The DNA of the CDR3 is TGTGCCAGCAGCCTGGCCTGTCGCCCCTTCTGTGGAGCGTTCTTT. This encodes CASSLACRPFCGAFF.

Comment on this clonotype: The junction and the germline gene differ at one end; a read error may be behind it. The J gene is TRBJ2-5, the V gene TRBV7-2; D gene unclear. Germline CDR1 SGHTA, CDR2 FQGNSA. The CDR3 length is 14 residues. CDR3 nucleotide sequence: TGCGCCAGCAGCCCAAGGGTGGGGCAAGAGACCCAGTACTTC. Encoded protein: CASSPRVGQETQYF.

As to this clonotype: The junction differs from germline at one of its ends, possibly a read error. The rearrangement uses TRBV5-5 and TRBJ1-2; D is unresolved. Germline values: CDR1 SGHKS, CDR2 YYEKEE (reference sequence). The CDR3 sequence is 12 residues long. This chain's CDR3 is CASSVGKHGYIF. CDR3 sequence (DNA): TGTGCCAGCAGCGTGGGCAAGCATGGCTACATCTTC. Using reference TRBV5-5 and TRBJ1-2 for the parts outside the CDR3, the full variable domain is DAGVTQSPTHLIKTRGQQVTLRCSPISGHKSVSWYQQVLGQGPQFIFQYYEKEERGRGNFPDRFSARQFPNYSSELNVNALLLGDSALYLCASSVGKHGYIFGSGTRLTVV.

This chain links TRBV12-3 or TRBV12-4 with TRBJ2-3; 11 bases align to TRBD2. The CDR3 totals 18 residues. Losses at the gene ends were 1 base for V and 2 bases for J; bases not matched to a gene: 8. CDR3: CASSLGQIAGGSTDTQYF. The CDR3 DNA sequence: TGTGCCAGCAGTTTAGGCCAGATAGCGGGGGGGTCCACAGATACGCAGTATTTT.

This chain connects TRBV7-9 to TRBJ1-6, with D uncertain. With 1 base removed from V and 6 bases from J, the gap between germline ends came to 10 bases. Germline values: CDR1 SEHNR, CDR2 FQNEAQ (reference sequence). The CDR3 spans 15 residues. The DNA of the CDR3 is TGTGCCAGCAGCTTAGTCAGGTCGGCTAATTCACCCCTCCACTTT. It is translated as CASSLVRSANSPLHF.

J is TRBJ1-2 and V is TRBV2; D is unresolved. V lost 7 bases and J lost 4, with 16 bases in between. The CDR3 contains 14 residues. Germline values: CDR1 SNHLY, CDR2 FYNNEI. For the CDR3, the DNA is TGTGCCAGCACCTTGTTGGGAAAACTCTATGGCTACACCTTC. Translation: CASTLLGKLYGYTF.

This chain connects TRBV7-2 to TRBJ2-1; TRBD2 aligns across 13 bases. V dropped 2 bases and J dropped 4; count of bases not matched to a gene: 2. Looked up from germline, CDR1 is SGHTA and CDR2 is FQGNSA. This CDR3 region has 16 residues. The CDR3 protein is CASSLRLAGGYNEQFF. CDR3 bases: TGTGCCAGCAGCTTACGACTAGCGGGGGGTTACAATGAGCAGTTCTTC.

The chain combines TRBV2 with TRBJ2-7; D is possibly TRBD2 (6 bases). Looked up from germline, CDR1 is SNHLY and CDR2 is FYNNEI. The CDR3 spans 14 residues. The ends were cut back, 6 bases at V and 8 bases at J, with 20 bases in the middle. The CDR3 sequence is CASSQVRRASKQYF. CDR3 nucleotides: TGTGCCAGCAGCCAAGTCCGGAGGGCGAGCAAGCAGTACTTC.

The CDR3 here is CASSWDRTNYGYTF. Written as DNA, the CDR3 is TGCGCCAGCAGCTGGGACAGAACTAACTATGGCTACACCTTC. The chain recombines TRBV5-1 with TRBJ1-2, with TRBD1 matching 7 bases. The J segment lost 0 bases and the V segment lost 3 bases, leaving 2 bases of the junction unmatched. There are 14 residues in the CDR3. Germline loops: CDR1 SGHRS, CDR2 YFSETQ.

This clonotype has at least ten counts. The chain links TRBV7-8 to TRBJ2-7; the D gene is possibly TRBD1 (5 bases). CDR1 is SGHVS, CDR2 FQNEAQ, per germline. The CDR3 spans 12 residues. V was trimmed by 1 base and J by 12 bases, leaving 13 bases between them. CDR3 region: CASSLEGALLYF. Here the CDR3 DNA reads TGTGCCAGCAGCTTAGAAGGGGCTCTTTTGTACTTC.

Comments on this clonotype: One junction end does not reproduce the germline sequence, and a read error may be involved. The chain links TRBV5-1 to TRBJ1-2, with a tentative D call TRBD1 (5 bases). This CDR3 has 15 amino acids. CDR1 and CDR2 from the germline V gene are SGHRS and YFSETQ. The CDR3 nucleotides read TGTGCCAGCAGCTTTGGCCTTATCCAGGGCTATGGCTACACCTTC. Translating it yields CASSFGLIQGYGYTF.

This clonotype was observed at least ten times. The V call is TRBV20-1, the J call TRBJ2-6; D not resolved. Germline V gene lookup returns CDR1 DFQATT and CDR2 SNEGSKA (reference sequence). Between the trimmed V and J ends, which lost 0 bases and 2 bases, there was a span of 8 bases. This CDR3 has 15 residues. The CDR3 is CSAREGWAGANVLTF. CDR3 in DNA: TGCAGTGCTAGAGAAGGCTGGGCTGGGGCCAACGTCCTGACTTTC.